A single sample gave rise to the 14 T cell receptor beta chains below, sequenced in a study of monozygotic twins with inflammatory bowel disease. After re-calling the 5' RACE reads, TCRdb lists one entry per CDR3 protein, DNA absent. Listed are about 300,000 distinct CDR3 sequences; over 5.5% falls within the top ten. Specimen: blood. These receptors all stem from a human donor with ulcerative colitis or Crohn's disease, or a healthy co-twin of an affected twin (not recorded which).

The rearrangement links TRBV12-3 or TRBV12-4 to TRBJ1-4; the D call of TRBD1 rests on TCRdb alone, since no DNA is present to check it. This CDR3 has 15 residues. CDR3 residues: CASNIRGQGAGKLFF.

J is TRBJ1-2 and V is TRBV10-3. Per germline, CDR1 ENHRY and CDR2 SYGVKD. The CDR3 length is 13 residues. The CDR3 here is CAISTAANYGYTF.

The chain couples TRBV27 to TRBJ2-6. CDR3 length: 13 residues. The germline gives CDR1 MNHEY, CDR2 SMNVEV (reference sequence). CDR3 sequence reads: CASRKTGANVLTF.

The chain carries TRBV4-3 and TRBJ2-3. The CDR3 totals 13 residues. Germline CDR1 is LGHNA and CDR2 is YSLEER. The CDR3 loop is CASSRSSTDTQYF.

The rearrangement links TRBV12-3 or TRBV12-4 to TRBJ2-7; without DNA, the TCRdb call of TRBD2 cannot be checked. This CDR3 is built from 12 residues. CDR3 in amino acids: CASTRDYGLRYF.

The chain carries TRBV10-3 and TRBJ2-7; without DNA, the TCRdb call of TRBD2 cannot be checked. CDR3 size: 16 residues. Germline V gene lookup returns CDR1 ENHRY and CDR2 SYGVKD. CDR3 sequence: CAISGPTSGGAYEQYF.

This CDR3 is CASRSPDTEAFF. The J gene is TRBJ1-1, the V gene TRBV7-9; the TRBD1 assignment by TCRdb is unverifiable without DNA. Germline V gives CDR1 SEHNR, CDR2 FQNEAQ (reference sequence). CDR3 length equals 12 residues. Looking up the rest from reference TRBV7-9 and TRBJ1-1 gives the full variable domain: DTGVSQNPRHKITKRGQNVTFRCDPISEHNRLYWYRQTLGQGPEFLTYFQNEAQLEKSRLLSDRFSAERPKGSFSTLEIQRTEQGDSAMYLCASRSPDTEAFFGQGTRLTVV.

This rearrangement joins TRBV20-1 to TRBJ2-7; TCRdb indicates TRBD2, and absent DNA this call remains unverified. The CDR3 is made up of 17 amino acids. Per the germline V gene, CDR1 is DFQATT and CDR2 is SNEGSKA (reference sequence). Here the CDR3 reads CSARDLSSGSHSYEQYF.

This chain connects TRBV29-1 to TRBJ2-7; lacking DNA, the TRBD1 call made by TCRdb goes unchecked. The germline gives CDR1 SQVTM, CDR2 ANQGSEA. The CDR3 extends over 11 amino acids. CDR3: CSVKTGREQYF.

The J gene is TRBJ2-3, the V gene TRBV19; the TCRdb call, TRBD2, lacks DNA for checking. This CDR3 is 18 amino acids long. Germline V gene data show CDR1 as LNHDA and CDR2 as SQIVND (reference sequence). CDR3 in amino acids: CASSSASGGAGSADTQYF. Supplemented by reference TRBV19 and TRBJ2-3, the full variable domain reads DGGITQSPKYLFRKEGQNVTLSCEQNLNHDAMYWYRQDPGQGLRLIYYSQIVNDFQKGDIAEGYSVSREKKESFPLTVTSAQKNPTAFYLCASSSASGGAGSADTQYFGPGTRLTVL.

The chain couples TRBV5-6 to TRBJ2-1; TCRdb proposes TRBD2, but this gene call is untestable without DNA. This CDR3 region has 17 residues. From germline, CDR1 is SGHDT and CDR2 YYEEEE. CDR3 sequence: CASSLFTSGGAYNEQFF.

The chain links TRBV20-1 to TRBJ2-1. The CDR3 extends over 13 amino acids. The germline CDR1 and CDR2 sequences are DFQATT and SNEGSKA (reference sequence). The CDR3 reads CSAGKVFPNEQFF.

The V and J genes are TRBV18 and TRBJ1-4; TCRdb calls TRBD1, which cannot be checked without DNA. Per germline, CDR1 KGHSH and CDR2 LQKENI. There are 14 residues in the CDR3. CDR3 loop: CASSPDRGSEKLFF.

The rearrangement links TRBV5-1 to TRBJ2-3; TCRdb calls TRBD2, which cannot be checked without DNA. The CDR3 is 13 residues long. The germline CDR1 and CDR2 sequences are SGHRS and YFSETQ. CDR3 residues: CASSAGNTDTQYF.